The T cell receptor beta chain described here comes from a study of T cell changes during pregnancy in multiple sclerosis. Measured with immunoSEQ multiplex PCR; TCRdb has only the in-frame clones, and not every one. The sample comprises some 37,000 clones, roughly 93% of which are singletons, and approximately 0.79% rests with the top ten. The CDR3 sequence is 16 residues long. Germline-derived CDR1 and CDR2 are SGHRS and YFSETQ. After removal of 4 bases from V and 4 bases from J, the junction contained 9 bases not matched to a gene. This clone was observed a single time. The genes are TRBV5-1 and TRBJ1-2; 11 nucleotides match TRBD1. This TCR came from a female donor with multiple sclerosis, enrolled in a pregnancy study. Sample: CD4+ T cells from peripheral blood mononuclear cells, taken before pregnancy. The CDR3 bases are TGCGCCAGCAGCGGCGATTTTGGGACAGGGGGCTATGGCTACACCTTC. It is translated as CASSGDFGTGGYGYTF.